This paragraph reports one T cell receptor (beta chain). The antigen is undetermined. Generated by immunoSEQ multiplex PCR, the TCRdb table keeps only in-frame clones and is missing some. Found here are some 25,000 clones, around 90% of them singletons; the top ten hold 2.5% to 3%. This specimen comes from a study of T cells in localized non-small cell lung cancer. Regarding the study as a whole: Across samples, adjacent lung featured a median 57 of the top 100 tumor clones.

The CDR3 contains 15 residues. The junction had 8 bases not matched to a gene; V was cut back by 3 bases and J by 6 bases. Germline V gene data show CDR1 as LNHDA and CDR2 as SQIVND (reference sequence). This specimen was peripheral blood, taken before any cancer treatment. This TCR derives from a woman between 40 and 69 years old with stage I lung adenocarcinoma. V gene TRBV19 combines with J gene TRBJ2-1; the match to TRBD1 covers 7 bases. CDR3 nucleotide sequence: TGTGCCAGTAGTATTAGTACAGGGGCCCCCAATGAGCAGTTCTTC. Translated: CASSISTGAPNEQFF.